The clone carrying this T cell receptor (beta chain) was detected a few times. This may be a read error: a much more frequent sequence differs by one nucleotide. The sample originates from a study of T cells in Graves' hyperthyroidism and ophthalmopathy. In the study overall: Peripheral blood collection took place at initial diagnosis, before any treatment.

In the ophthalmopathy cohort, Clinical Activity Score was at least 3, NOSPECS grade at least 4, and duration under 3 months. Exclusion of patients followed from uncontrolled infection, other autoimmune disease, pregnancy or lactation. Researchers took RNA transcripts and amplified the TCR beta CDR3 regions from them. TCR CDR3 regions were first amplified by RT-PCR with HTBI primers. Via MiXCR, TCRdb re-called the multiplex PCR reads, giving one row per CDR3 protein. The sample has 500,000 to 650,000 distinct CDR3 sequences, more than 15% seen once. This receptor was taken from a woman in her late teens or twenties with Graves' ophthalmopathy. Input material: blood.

The CDR3 region has the DNA TGCGGTGCTAGAGGACGGGGTGAGCAGTTCTTC. Its translation is CGARGRGEQFF. V is TRBV20-1 and J is TRBJ2-1; D is possibly TRBD2 (5 bases). The CDR3 consists of 11 residues. The germline V gene has CDR1 DFQATT and CDR2 SNEGSKA (reference sequence).